Sequencing of this TCR beta chain was carried out in a study of PD-1 blockade in classical Hodgkin lymphoma. Repertoires were generated with immunoSEQ multiplex PCR, while TCRdb's copy carries only in-frame clones and drops some. The table records 66,000 or so clones, 71% of them present only once. The V gene's germline CDR1 is MNHEY and CDR2 SMNVEV (reference sequence). CDR3 size: 19 residues. V gave up 3 bases and J gave up 2 bases; unmatched junction bases: 15. With regard to this clone: Its antigen is currently unknown.

Whole-study results and caveats: By C4D1, CD4+ diversity increased significantly, especially in complete responders. Those starting nivolumab under 1 year post-ASCT were excluded. Complete responders entered with baseline diversity on par with newly diagnosed patients, the results showed.

Brentuximab vedotin exposure varied among the patients, all of whom had relapsed after autologous stem cell transplantation. The rearrangement uses TRBV27 and TRBJ2-3; TRBD2 aligns across 9 bases. Sequencing used peripheral blood mononuclear cells (PBMCs), obtained before the second cycle of nivolumab. The origin of this receptor is a human donor with classical Hodgkin lymphoma. The CDR3 protein is CASSFQLPLAGLHTDTQYF. The DNA for the CDR3 is TGTGCCAGCAGTTTCCAATTGCCCCTAGCGGGACTTCACACAGATACGCAGTATTTT.